This T cell receptor beta chain was identified during a study of shared clonotypes between healthy human individuals (dated by TCRdb to 2019 to 2021). Context from the whole study: The cohort comprised a couple of women and three men aged 18 to 49 years. For each donor, three plates each were used for CD4 naive and CD4 memory, two plates were used for CD8 naive, and one plate was used for CD8 memory. The study deeply sequenced blood TCR repertoires of several healthy adults to estimate repertoire size and the extent of clonotype sharing between individuals. Libraries were prepared and TCR repertoires were sequenced by different laboratories using diverse techniques, in order to increase sequencing depth and limit assay-specific biases. Leukapheresis yielded between about 0.94 and 8.9 billion PBMCs per donor.

V loses 1 base, J loses 6 bases, and the germline ends lie 20 bases apart. CDR1 and CDR2, looked up from the germline V gene, are MNHNS and SASEGT. Taken from cysteine to phenylalanine, the CDR3 has 17 residues. Just the 51-base CDR3 DNA is kept, in frame starting at base 1. General conclusions and limits of the study: Even with the large sequencing depth, rarefaction of the sorted-subset datasets indicated that sequencing was incomplete. Because the study included only a small number of donors, the genetic and exposure-history diversity represented was limited. Compared with non-shared clonotypes, clonotypes shared by all four sorted-subset donors had higher generation probabilities. Only blood was sampled, and tissue TCR repertoires likely differ from those in blood. Estimated clonotype richness was generally larger for naive than for memory subsets. Based on pairwise subsampling, the degree of clonotype sharing among donors was expected to be affected by sequencing depth. Across a handful of donors, around 5% of naive CD4, roughly 3.4% of naive CD8, 2.3% of memory CD4, and 0.4% of memory CD8 clonotypes were shared.

CD8 naive samples were CD45RO-negative cells positively selected for CCR7, giving a CD45RA+CCR7+ population that excluded TemRA cells. Donors were healthy HIV-negative adults with no recently reported acute infections or vaccinations. All donors were Caucasian adults living in Nashville, Tennessee, USA. Blood was obtained by leukapheresis, after which PBMCs were separated by Ficoll-Histopaque density gradient centrifugation and cryopreserved in liquid nitrogen vapor phase. Purity and quantity of every magnetically sorted T cell population were checked by analytical flow cytometry. From each sorted fraction, genomic DNA was isolated and quantified by UV absorbance on a Nanodrop 2000c. A note on this clone: Its antigen remains undetermined. No much larger clone exists at a distance of one base, and base qualities are not known.

TCR CDR3 regions were amplified from genomic DNA by multiplex PCR using the deep immunoSEQ assay. Extracted genomic DNA from each cell subset was spread evenly across all wells of several immunoSEQ 96-well plates, with each plate serving as a replicate. For sorted subsets, 150 to 200 ng genomic DNA, equal to some 28,000 T cell genomes, was loaded into each replicate PCR. Purified libraries were measured with a Qubit 3.0 fluorometer, size-checked on a Bioanalyzer 2100, and measured again with the KAPA Library Quantification kit. Every immunoSEQ 96-well plate was sequenced on a dedicated single-read 150-cycle Illumina NextSeq 550 flow cell. From the authors' description of their analysis: Because the immunoSEQ output included only junctional sequences and no quality scores, the filtering could not be the same as the filtering used for full-length reads. To assign V/J genes and CDR3, sequences were annotated against IMGT germline references using PyIR, a Python wrapper for IgBLAST v1.9. Reads were removed for weak V/J assignments (E-value above 1e-6), missing CDR3, stop codons, out-of-frame junctions, or ambiguous translated residues. V3J clonotypes were defined by identical inferred V gene, J gene, and CDR3 amino acid sequence. The percentage overlap between two repertoires was calculated by dividing the number of shared unique clonotypes by the size of the smaller repertoire. Richness of each repertoire was evaluated using RTK rarefaction, the Chao1 estimator, and Recon v2.1 estimates of unobserved clonotypes. For all TCRbeta clonotypes obtained by the gDNA method from a handful of donors, generation probabilities were computed with OLGA. Held by TCRdb, this immuneACCESS table contains in-frame sequences only and omits some clones. Under half of the omission traces to an unresolved V gene where checked; the cause of the rest is unknown. V, J and clone size reflect that table, while D and trimming were determined from the DNA. Present in this sample are approximately 2,000,000 clones, about 93% of which were seen just once. The top ten hold about 1.6% of the sample.

Specimen: naive CD8+ T cells from PBMCs. In light of the paper, this sample's cell subset or site label describes: CD45RA+CCR7+. The source of this sequence is a man between 18 and 35 years old in good health. Some clones in this sample may be carry-over from other donors' samples. The chain is assembled from TRBV6-1 and TRBJ2-3; tentative D gene TRBD2, with 5 bases matching. The CDR3 in this case is CASSEVFRTVGMDTQYF. The nucleotides read TGTGCCAGCAGTGAAGTATTTCGGACTGTGGGAATGGATACGCAGTATTTT.